One and the same sample provided the 26 T cell receptor beta chains below, sequenced in a study of cytomegalovirus exposure and HLA in healthy donors. Assay used: immunoSEQ multiplex PCR; TCRdb lists only in-frame clones, some missing. The data hold about 330,000 clones, with roughly 88% observed a single time. The sequenced sample consisted of PBMCs. All receptors derive from a woman aged 18-29 years in good health and CMV-seronegative.

This clone has a single count. The genes are TRBV7-9 and TRBJ1-3, with D hard to call. The CDR3 is made up of 13 amino acids. The germline V and J ends were trimmed by 7 bases and 4 bases, with 11 bases remaining between them. CDR1 SEHNR and CDR2 FQNEAQ come from the germline V gene (reference sequence). The CDR3: CASTREEGNTIYF. CDR3 nucleotide sequence: TGTGCCAGCACCCGAGAAGAAGGAAACACCATATATTTT.

The gene calls are TRBV18 and TRBJ2-3; 9 bases agree with TRBD2. Germline CDR1 and CDR2: KGHSH and LQKENI. The V segment lost 4 bases and the J segment 3 bases; nucleotides outside the gene matches: 2. This CDR3 has 14 residues. CDR3 region: CASSLTSGTDTQYF. The DNA of the CDR3 is TGTGCCAGCTCACTGACTAGCGGTACAGATACGCAGTATTTT.

The chain recombines TRBV5-1 with TRBJ1-2, with TRBD1 matching 8 bases. CDR1 is SGHRS, CDR2 YFSETQ, per germline. The J segment lost 8 bases and the V segment lost 3 bases, leaving 9 bases of the junction unmatched. CDR3 length equals 14 residues. CDR3 amino acids: CASSSYQGAGGYTF. The CDR3 DNA follows: TGCGCCAGCAGCTCTTACCAGGGGGCTGGCGGCTACACCTTC.

A few counts support this clone. J is TRBJ1-5 and V is TRBV7-2; D unresolved. The CDR3 contains 13 residues. The V gene's germline CDR1 is SGHTA and CDR2 FQGNSA. Trimming removed 1 base from V and 2 bases from J, with 3 bases in between. In DNA, the CDR3 is TGTGCCAGCAGCTTAGTCGGCAATCAGCCCCAGCATTTT. Translating gives CASSLVGNQPQHF.

V usage is TRBV9 and J usage is TRBJ2-4; TRBD1 matches at 8 bases. CDR3 length equals 13 residues. The germline V gene encodes CDR1 SGDLS and CDR2 YYNGEE. V trimming: 4 bases; J trimming: 7 bases; junction bases outside the gene matches: 4. The CDR3 here is CASSLTGENIQYF. The CDR3, as DNA: TGTGCCAGCAGCCTGACAGGGGAGAACATTCAGTACTTC.

The chain links TRBV7-9 to TRBJ2-2; 7 nucleotides match TRBD1. Per the germline V gene, CDR1 is SEHNR and CDR2 is FQNEAQ (reference sequence). J lost 0 bases, V lost 5 bases, and 9 bases had no gene match. This CDR3 contains 17 residues. The CDR3 nucleotides are TGTGCCAGCAGCCCCCGACAGGGATGGACGAACACCGGGGAGCTGTTTTTT. Amino acid sequence: CASSPRQGWTNTGELFF. Full variable domain (rest looked up from reference TRBV7-9 and TRBJ2-2): DTGVSQNPRHKITKRGQNVTFRCDPISEHNRLYWYRQTLGQGPEFLTYFQNEAQLEKSRLLSDRFSAERPKGSFSTLEIQRTEQGDSAMYLCASSPRQGWTNTGELFFGEGSRLTVL.

The V and J genes are TRBV6-1 and TRBJ1-2; 8 bases agree with TRBD1. V trimming: 6 bases; J trimming: 8 bases; junction bases outside the gene matches: 5. Looked up from germline, CDR1 is MNHNS and CDR2 is SASEGT. This CDR3 contains 12 residues. CDR3 residues: CASSWTGWGYTF. The CDR3 bases are TGTGCCAGCAGCTGGACAGGGTGGGGCTACACCTTC.

The rearrangement joins TRBV30 to TRBJ1-4; 8 bases agree with TRBD1. Trimming removed 4 bases from V and 0 bases from J; junction bases left unmatched: 4. The CDR3 is made up of 15 amino acids. Germline-derived CDR1 and CDR2 are GTSNPN and SVGIG (reference sequence). CDR3 nucleotides: TGTGCCTGGAACGGACAGGGTACAACTAATGAAAAACTGTTTTTT. Translated, it gives CAWNGQGTTNEKLFF. Full variable domain (missing parts from reference TRBV30 and TRBJ1-4): SQTIHQWPATLVQPVGSPLSLECTVEGTSNPNLYWYRQAAGRGLQLLFYSVGIGQISSEVPQNLSASRPQDRQFILSSKKLLLSDSGFYLCAWNGQGTTNEKLFFGSGTQLSVL.

The chain has TRBV10-3 and TRBJ1-2, with 10 bases lining up with TRBD1. V was clipped by 2 bases and J by 9 bases; unmatched bases: 6. Germline values: CDR1 ENHRY, CDR2 SYGVKD. This CDR3 comprises 14 residues. CDR3 region: CAISELPGQGSYTF. In DNA form, the CDR3 reads TGTGCCATCAGTGAGCTCCCGGGACAGGGGAGCTACACCTTC.

This chain connects TRBV19 to TRBJ2-7; maybe TRBD2 (6 bases). Trimming took 0 bases from V and 0 from J, leaving 6 bases between them. This CDR3 is 14 amino acids long. Germline CDR1 and CDR2: LNHDA and SQIVND (reference sequence). CDR3 bases: TGTGCCAGTAGTATAGAGCGGGGCTCCTACGAGCAGTACTTC. Protein product: CASSIERGSYEQYF.

This chain uses TRBV15 with TRBJ2-7, with D tentatively TRBD1 (6 bases). In germline, CDR1 is LNHNV, CDR2 YYDKDF (reference sequence). This CDR3 is 16 amino acids long. With 0 bases removed from V and 4 bases from J, the gap between germline ends came to 16 bases. CDR3 bases: TGTGCCACCAGCAGAGAAGGGGGTGGTATGGGTTACGAGCAGTACTTC. This translates into CATSREGGGMGYEQYF.

The chain couples TRBV7-2 to TRBJ2-5; D uncertain. Germline CDR1 and CDR2: SGHTA and FQGNSA. V lost 0 bases to trimming and J lost 0 bases, with 8 bases between them. This CDR3 is 15 amino acids long. The DNA for the CDR3 is TGTGCCAGCAGCTTAGCTGAACAGTACCAAGAGACCCAGTACTTC. Its protein product is CASSLAEQYQETQYF.

The chain combines TRBV7-2 with TRBJ2-1, with TRBD2 matching 8 bases. V lost 3 bases, J lost 9 bases, and 10 bases stayed unmatched. The CDR3 length is 15 residues. Germline-derived CDR1 and CDR2 are SGHTA and FQGNSA. The CDR3 sequence is CASSFTGGLGAEQFF. For the CDR3, the DNA is TGTGCCAGCAGCTTTACGGGAGGGCTGGGGGCTGAGCAGTTCTTC.

The chain is built from TRBV7-9 and TRBJ2-1; the match to TRBD2 covers 12 bases. The CDR3 consists of 14 residues. J lost 8 bases, V lost 5 bases, and 4 bases had no gene match. The germline gives CDR1 SEHNR, CDR2 FQNEAQ (reference sequence). The DNA of the CDR3 is TGTGCCAGCAGCCCGAGGACTAGCGGGGATGAGCAGTTCTTC. Amino acids: CASSPRTSGDEQFF.

V usage is TRBV30 and J usage is TRBJ2-5, with 12 bases identical to TRBD2. Trimming removed 2 bases from V and 8 bases from J; junction bases left unmatched: 3. This CDR3 region has 13 residues. Germline V gene data show CDR1 as GTSNPN and CDR2 as SVGIG (reference sequence). CDR3 in DNA: TGTGCCTGGAGTACTAGCGGGAGGAGCACCCAGTACTTC. It is translated as CAWSTSGRSTQYF. Complete variable domain (other parts from reference TRBV30 and TRBJ2-5): SQTIHQWPATLVQPVGSPLSLECTVEGTSNPNLYWYRQAAGRGLQLLFYSVGIGQISSEVPQNLSASRPQDRQFILSSKKLLLSDSGFYLCAWSTSGRSTQYFGPGTRLLVL.

The rearrangement uses TRBV7-6 and TRBJ2-7, with 8 bases lining up with TRBD1. Germline-derived CDR1 and CDR2 are SGHVS and FNYEAQ. The CDR3 length is 15 residues. With 3 bases clipped from V and 3 bases from J, the junction kept 7 bases outside the gene matches. The CDR3 DNA follows: TGTGCCAGCAGCTTTAATCAGGGGGCTCGCTACGAGCAGTACTTC. This sequence encodes CASSFNQGARYEQYF.

The rearrangement joins TRBV18 to TRBJ2-2; 14 positions agree with TRBD2. The CDR3 has 19 amino acids. V lost 8 bases, J lost 5 bases, and 16 bases stayed unmatched. Germline lookup yields CDR1 KGHSH and CDR2 LQKENI. The DNA of the CDR3 is TGTGCCAGCCCGACCGGGACTAGCGGGAGTAAGGTCGAGACCGGGGAGCTGTTTTTT. Translating it yields CASPTGTSGSKVETGELFF. The whole variable domain, filled in from reference TRBV18 and TRBJ2-2, reads NAGVMQNPRHLVRRRGQEARLRCSPMKGHSHVYWYRQLPEEGLKFMVYLQKENIIDESGMPKERFSAEFPKEGPSILRIQQVVRGDSAAYFCASPTGTSGSKVETGELFFGEGSRLTVL.

The chain joins TRBV2 to TRBJ2-1; TRBD2 is a possible D gene (5 bases). The CDR3 extends over 14 amino acids. Trimming left V 2 bases short and J 8 bases short, with 13 bases between. CDR1 and CDR2 (germline): SNHLY, FYNNEI. This CDR3 is CASSEMLAGDEQFF. CDR3 nucleotide sequence: TGTGCCAGCAGTGAAATGCTAGCAGGAGATGAGCAGTTCTTC.

The chain uses TRBV6-1 and TRBJ2-7; TRBD2 might be the D (5 bases). V lost 3 bases to trimming and J lost 2 bases, with 11 bases between them. The CDR3 spans 14 residues. The germline gives CDR1 MNHNS, CDR2 SASEGT. Written as DNA, the CDR3 is TGTGCCAGCAGTGATGTCGGGATACCCTACGAGCAGTACTTC. Protein: CASSDVGIPYEQYF.

The V gene is TRBV7-8, the J gene TRBJ1-1; 7 nucleotides align to TRBD1. The germline CDR1 and CDR2 sequences are SGHVS and FQNEAQ. CDR3 length: 14 amino acids. Trimming took 5 bases from V and 11 from J; bases not matched to a gene: 14. The CDR3 loop is CASSPRTGVPWAFF. The CDR3 DNA follows: TGTGCCAGCAGCCCCAGGACAGGAGTCCCCTGGGCTTTCTTT.

This chain joins TRBV9 and TRBJ2-2, with D maybe TRBD2 (6 bases). The V gene's germline CDR1 is SGDLS and CDR2 YYNGEE. V gave up 4 bases and J gave up 7 bases, with 14 bases separating them. CDR3 size: 14 residues. The CDR3 DNA reads as TGTGCCAGCAGCCCAATCCAGGGAGGCGGGGAGCTGTTTTTT. Translating gives CASSPIQGGGELFF.

The CDR3 reads CATPDRIYQETQYF. CDR3 sequence (DNA): TGTGCCACTCCGGACAGGATTTACCAAGAGACCCAGTACTTC. The V and J genes are TRBV28 and TRBJ2-5; 7 positions agree with TRBD1. With 10 bases clipped from V and 0 bases from J, the junction kept 8 bases outside the gene matches. The CDR3 covers 14 residues. Per the germline V gene, CDR1 is MDHEN and CDR2 is SYDVKM.

V gene TRBV9 combines with J gene TRBJ2-7; D is possibly TRBD1 (6 bases). From germline, CDR1 is SGDLS and CDR2 YYNGEE. The CDR3 is 14 residues long. Trimming removed 0 bases from V and 3 bases from J, with 10 bases in between. The CDR3 loop reads CASSVEGQHYEQYF. CDR3 DNA sequence: TGTGCCAGCAGCGTAGAAGGACAGCACTACGAGCAGTACTTC.

The chain employs TRBV7-8 and TRBJ2-7, with 7 bases identical to TRBD1. V shed 4 bases, J shed 4 bases, and the junction held 22 bases outside the gene matches. The CDR3 has 19 amino acids. Looked up from germline, CDR1 is SGHVS and CDR2 is FQNEAQ. CDR3 nucleotides: TGTGCCAGCAGCTCCCCCGCAGGGCAACAGGGGCGAAATCCATACGAGCAGTACTTC. Its translation is CASSSPAGQQGRNPYEQYF. The variable domain in full, with the rest retrieved from reference TRBV7-8 and TRBJ2-7, is GAGVSQSPRYKVAKRGQDVALRCDPISGHVSLFWYQQALGQGPEFLTYFQNEAQLDKSGLPSDRFFAERPEGSVSTLKIQRTQQEDSAVYLCASSSPAGQQGRNPYEQYFGPGTRLTVT.

This rearrangement joins TRBV5-1 to TRBJ2-1, with 10 bases fitting TRBD2. Trimming removed 2 bases from V and 6 bases from J; junction bases left unmatched: 8. There are 16 residues in the CDR3. CDR1 and CDR2 (germline): SGHRS, YFSETQ. CDR3 sequence reads: CASSLSSGSGPNEQFF. The CDR3 DNA follows: TGCGCCAGCAGCTTATCTAGCGGGAGCGGCCCCAATGAGCAGTTCTTC.

This clone has only one observation. The chain employs TRBV7-9 and TRBJ2-1; 10 nucleotides agree with TRBD2. With 1 base clipped from V and 6 bases from J, the junction kept 6 bases outside the gene matches. Germline V lookup: CDR1 SEHNR, CDR2 FQNEAQ (reference sequence). The CDR3 covers 16 residues. CDR3 residues: CASSLGGLADFNEQFF. The CDR3 DNA reads TGTGCCAGCAGCTTAGGTGGACTAGCGGACTTCAATGAGCAGTTCTTC.